The 30 T cell receptor beta chains below all came from one sample that was sequenced in a study of blood T cell repertoires in COVID-19. Assay: immunoSEQ multiplex PCR; the TCRdb copy retains only in-frame clones and omits some. The data hold roughly 87,000 clones, with approximately 85% observed a single time. The sequenced material came from peripheral blood. Receptors were obtained from a human donor in a cohort sampled during active COVID-19.

The rearrangement joins TRBV6-2 or TRBV6-3 to TRBJ2-3; the D gene is possibly TRBD2 (7 bases). Germline CDR1 is MNHEY and CDR2 is SVGEGT. The CDR3 is made up of 16 amino acids. Trimming cost V 5 bases and J 1 base, with 16 bases left between them. CDR3 sequence (DNA): TGTGCCAGCAGTGCCTTGGGGGGGGCTGGCACAGATACGCAGTATTTT. Protein product: CASSALGGAGTDTQYF.

This sequence joins TRBV16 and TRBJ1-1, with a tentative D call TRBD1 (6 bases). This CDR3 region has 15 residues. Trimming removed 2 bases from V and 0 bases from J, with 10 bases in between. In germline, CDR1 is KGHSY, CDR2 FQNENV. Here the CDR3 reads CASSQRTDLNTEAFF. DNA of the CDR3: TGTGCCAGCAGCCAAAGGACAGACCTGAACACTGAAGCTTTCTTT. Full variable domain (remainder filled in from reference TRBV16 and TRBJ1-1): GEEVAQTPKHLVRGEGQKAKLYCAPIKGHSYVFWYQQVLKNEFKFLISFQNENVFDETGMPKERFSAKCLPNSPCSLEIQATKLEDSAVYFCASSQRTDLNTEAFFGQGTRLTVV.

This clone was recorded only once. The chain couples TRBV27 to TRBJ1-6, with unresolved D. V was trimmed by 6 bases and J by 7 bases, leaving 22 bases between them. This CDR3 has 17 residues. Germline V lookup: CDR1 MNHEY, CDR2 SMNVEV (reference sequence). The CDR3 coding sequence is TGTGCCAGCAGCCGAGGGTGGGGAGGGAGTAGCAATTCACCCCTCCACTTT. It yields the protein CASSRGWGGSSNSPLHF.

The rearrangement links TRBV6-2 or TRBV6-3 to TRBJ1-6, with 10 bases aligning to TRBD1. This CDR3 has 14 amino acids. Germline V gene data show CDR1 as MNHEY and CDR2 as SVGEGT. The J segment lost 9 bases and the V segment lost 4 bases, leaving 3 bases of the junction unmatched. The CDR3 reads CASSWDRGSSPLHF. Written as DNA, the CDR3 is TGTGCCAGCAGTTGGGACAGGGGCAGTTCACCCCTCCACTTT.

This clone came up a few times. The V and J genes are TRBV27 and TRBJ1-6; tentatively, D is TRBD1 (5 bases). The CDR3 runs to 15 residues. The V end lost 6 bases, the J end lost 7 bases, and 16 bases lay between the germline ends. In germline, CDR1 is MNHEY, CDR2 SMNVEV (reference sequence). Here the CDR3 DNA reads TGTGCCAGCAGCCCTCAGGGTCCCCTAAATTCACCCCTCCACTTT. Its translation: CASSPQGPLNSPLHF.

This clone has at least ten counts. The chain carries TRBV6-6 and TRBJ1-4; TRBD1 matches 9 bases. V was pared by 6 bases and J by 5 bases, with 7 bases of the junction left unmatched. The CDR3 runs to 15 residues. Germline CDR1 reads MNHNY; CDR2 reads SVGAGI (reference sequence). CDR3 DNA: TGTGCCAGCAGAGCAACGGACAGGGGAAATGAAAAACTGTTTTTT. Translating it yields CASRATDRGNEKLFF.

The chain joins TRBV9 to TRBJ2-7; D perhaps matches TRBD2 (5 bases). The germline CDR1 and CDR2 sequences are SGDLS and YYNGEE. The ends were cut back, 4 bases at V and 0 bases at J, with 8 bases in the middle. The CDR3 extends over 13 amino acids. The CDR3 region is CASSPGSSYEQYF. Here the CDR3 DNA reads TGTGCCAGCAGCCCGGGGTCCTCCTACGAGCAGTACTTC.

The rearrangement joins TRBV7-8 to TRBJ2-6, with 7 bases fitting TRBD1. This CDR3 is 16 amino acids long. In germline, CDR1 is SGHVS, CDR2 FQNEAQ. The V gene end was trimmed by 5 bases and the J gene end by 4 bases; junction bases not matched to a gene: 8. The CDR3 nucleotides are TGTGCCAGCAGCCTTCTGACAGGGTTCGGGGCCAACGTCCTGACTTTC. Protein sequence: CASSLLTGFGANVLTF.

The rearrangement joins TRBV27 to TRBJ2-1, with 10 bases aligning to TRBD2. The CDR3 consists of 15 residues. V shed 5 bases and J 7 bases; nucleotides not matched to a gene: 8. Germline values: CDR1 MNHEY, CDR2 SMNVEV (reference sequence). DNA of the CDR3: TGTGCCAGCAGTGTAACTAGCGGGACCATAAATGAGCAGTTCTTC. This sequence encodes CASSVTSGTINEQFF.

The chain uses TRBV28 and TRBJ1-1; tentatively, D is TRBD1 (5 bases). Germline CDR1 reads MDHEN; CDR2 reads SYDVKM. V lost 10 bases and J 10 bases, leaving 13 bases between the germline ends. The CDR3 runs 10 residues. CDR3 protein: CATGHLRAFF. Written as DNA, the CDR3 is TGTGCCACAGGGCATCTAAGAGCTTTCTTT.

As for this clone: At the DNA level, this CDR3 is encoded by other sequences in the same sample as well. CDR3: CASSQDHGSSGNTIYF. The CDR3 nucleotides read TGCGCCAGCAGCCAAGATCATGGCAGCTCTGGAAACACCATATATTTT. This chain links TRBV4-3 with TRBJ1-3; D unclear. In germline, CDR1 is LGHNA, CDR2 YSLEER. The V end lost 0 bases, the J end lost 0 bases, and 9 bases lay between the germline ends. The CDR3 runs to 16 residues.

The V call is TRBV3-1 (or the pseudogene TRBV3-2), the J call TRBJ1-2, with 10 bases lining up with TRBD1. Germline lookup yields CDR1 LGHDT and CDR2 YNNKEL (reference sequence). Trimming removed 4 bases from V and 7 bases from J; junction bases left unmatched: 9. CDR3 length: 15 residues. DNA for the CDR3: TGTGCCAGCAGCCTCCGAGACAGGGGGCAGCGTGGCTACACCTTC. Translating it yields CASSLRDRGQRGYTF.

The chain carries TRBV28 and TRBJ1-4; 7 bases are a match to TRBD1. V was pared by 10 bases and J by 8 bases, with 13 bases of the junction left unmatched. The CDR3 runs to 14 residues. Germline V gene data show CDR1 as MDHEN and CDR2 as SYDVKM. The CDR3: CATDSTGFREKLFF. DNA for the CDR3: TGTGCCACCGACTCGACAGGGTTTAGGGAAAAACTGTTTTTT.

V and J are TRBV9 and TRBJ1-2; 11 nucleotides agree with TRBD1. Trimming cost V 5 bases and J 0 bases; bases outside gene matches: 6. The CDR3 runs to 16 residues. CDR1 SGDLS and CDR2 YYNGEE come from the germline V gene. As DNA, the CDR3 is TGTGCCAGCAGAGGGGACAGGGGGAGTACTAACTATGGCTACACCTTC. Translated, it gives CASRGDRGSTNYGYTF. The full variable domain, its missing parts supplied by reference TRBV9 and TRBJ1-2, is DSGVTQTPKHLITATGQRVTLRCSPRSGDLSVYWYQQSLDQGLQFLIQYYNGEERAKGNILERFSAQQFPDLHSELNLSSLELGDSALYFCASRGDRGSTNYGYTFGSGTRLTVV.

The V gene is TRBV7-2, the J gene TRBJ2-1; D unresolved. The CDR3 loop spans 13 amino acids. Looked up from germline, CDR1 is SGHTA and CDR2 is FQGNSA. Trimming cost V 3 bases and J 3 bases, with 6 bases left between them. Here the CDR3 reads CASSFRGYNEQFF. CDR3 DNA sequence: TGTGCCAGCAGCTTCCGCGGCTACAATGAGCAGTTCTTC.

This clone appeared once. V is TRBV19 and J is TRBJ2-7; 8 bases agree with TRBD1. The CDR3 is 12 amino acids. V shed 9 bases, J shed 5 bases, and the junction held 6 bases outside the gene matches. Germline CDR1 LNHDA, CDR2 SQIVND (reference sequence). CDR3 amino acids: CASGTGFHEQYF. The CDR3 coding sequence is TGTGCCAGCGGGACAGGTTTCCACGAGCAGTACTTC.

This chain connects TRBV28 to TRBJ1-3; D possibly corresponds to TRBD1 (6 bases). CDR3 length: 15 amino acids. Germline assignment: CDR1 MDHEN and CDR2 SYDVKM. Trimming pared 10 bases from V and 0 bases from J, leaving 16 bases between. The DNA of the CDR3 is TGTGCCACGTCCCCAGGGGCAGGCTCTGGAAACACCATATATTTT. Translated: CATSPGAGSGNTIYF.

The chain uses TRBV5-6 and TRBJ2-7; D is undetermined. Trimming removed 0 bases from V and 9 bases from J, with 10 bases in between. The CDR3 consists of 12 residues. The germline V gene encodes CDR1 SGHDT and CDR2 YYEEEE. The CDR3 is CASSLGTLRQYF. For the CDR3, the DNA is TGTGCCAGCAGCTTGGGTACCTTGAGGCAGTACTTC.

This clone was found a few times. The chain combines TRBV9 with TRBJ2-1; 7 bases line up with TRBD1. This CDR3 has 16 amino acids. Germline values: CDR1 SGDLS, CDR2 YYNGEE. J gave up 0 bases and V 0 bases, and 3 bases lay outside the gene matches. The CDR3 region is CASSVGPGGSYNEQFF. DNA for the CDR3: TGTGCCAGCAGCGTAGGACCAGGGGGCTCCTACAATGAGCAGTTCTTC.

This clone was counted between two and nine times. The chain joins TRBV6-2 or TRBV6-3 to TRBJ1-2; D perhaps matches TRBD1 (6 bases). Trimming removed 5 bases from V and 8 bases from J, with 15 bases in between. The germline V gene encodes CDR1 MNHEY and CDR2 SVGEGT. The CDR3 is 13 residues long. The CDR3 loop is CASSGGSRRGYTF. In nucleotides, the CDR3 is TGTGCCAGCAGTGGGGGCTCACGGCGGGGCTACACCTTC.

The J gene is TRBJ2-7, the V gene TRBV19, with D uncertain. Germline V lookup: CDR1 LNHDA, CDR2 SQIVND (reference sequence). This CDR3 is built from 11 residues. V was trimmed by 4 bases and J by 4 bases, leaving 5 bases between them. The CDR3 nucleotides read TGTGCCAGTAGTAGCGTTTACGAGCAGTACTTC. It yields the protein CASSSVYEQYF. The full variable domain, in which reference TRBV19 and TRBJ2-7 provide the parts outside the CDR3, is DGGITQSPKYLFRKEGQNVTLSCEQNLNHDAMYWYRQDPGQGLRLIYYSQIVNDFQKGDIAEGYSVSREKKESFPLTVTSAQKNPTAFYLCASSSVYEQYFGPGTRLTVT.

CDR3 residues: CASSQGQGSATEAFF. The CDR3 DNA reads TGCGCCAGCAGCCAAGGGCAGGGGTCGGCCACTGAAGCTTTCTTT. The chain is built from TRBV4-3 and TRBJ1-1, with D possibly matching TRBD1 (6 bases). CDR3 size: 15 residues. CDR1 is LGHNA, CDR2 YSLEER, per germline. Between the trimmed V and J ends, which lost 1 base and 4 bases, there was a span of 13 bases.

CDR3 bases: TGTGCCAGCAGTTACGGGGCGAGATTCGATACGCAGTATTTT. This gives the protein CASSYGARFDTQYF. V gene TRBV6-2 or TRBV6-3 combines with J gene TRBJ2-3; D is perhaps TRBD1 (5 bases). The germline gives CDR1 MNHEY, CDR2 SVGEGT. V lost 2 bases, J lost 6 bases, and 12 bases lay in between. The CDR3 totals 14 residues.

The rearrangement links TRBV5-4 to TRBJ1-2; the D is unclear. V lost 5 bases to trimming and J lost 8 bases, with 16 bases between them. Germline CDR1 SGHNT, CDR2 YYREEE (reference sequence). CDR3 length: 13 residues. The CDR3 bases are TGTGCCAGCAGTCGTGGTCGGGTTTGGGGCTACACCTTC. Translation: CASSRGRVWGYTF.

Written as DNA, the CDR3 is TGTGCCACCAGTGATTTAGGAACAGGGGAAGAGAGAAGCTATGGCTACACCTTC. This encodes CATSDLGTGEERSYGYTF. The chain uses TRBV24-1 and TRBJ1-2; 7 nucleotides align to TRBD1. With V trimmed by 1 base and J by 4 bases, 14 bases remained unmatched. Germline V CDR1 and CDR2: KGHDR, SFDVKD. The CDR3 sequence is 18 residues long.

The chain recombines TRBV7-9 with TRBJ1-4, with 9 bases identical to TRBD1. The germline CDR1 and CDR2 sequences are SEHNR and FQNEAQ (reference sequence). V lost 5 bases and J lost 11; bases outside the gene matches: 9. CDR3 size: 14 residues. The CDR3 region is CASSRRDRVPKLFF. CDR3 nucleotides: TGTGCCAGCAGCCGCCGGGACAGGGTTCCTAAACTGTTTTTT.

This sequence joins TRBV5-4 and TRBJ2-3; no definite D call. CDR1 SGHNT and CDR2 YYREEE come from the germline V gene (reference sequence). CDR3 length: 14 residues. V gave up 0 bases and J gave up 1 base, with 6 bases separating them. The CDR3 nucleotides read TGTGCCAGCAGCTTGGAACGGGGCACAGATACGCAGTATTTT. Translating gives CASSLERGTDTQYF.

The chain recombines TRBV28 with TRBJ2-7; TRBD2 agrees at 14 bases. Germline assignment: CDR1 MDHEN and CDR2 SYDVKM. V shed 10 bases and J 4 bases; nucleotides not matched to a gene: 3. The CDR3 sequence is 13 residues long. The CDR3 nucleotides are TGTGCCACCGGGACTAGCGGGAGTTACGAGCAGTACTTC. Its translation: CATGTSGSYEQYF. Looking up the rest from reference TRBV28 and TRBJ2-7 gives the full variable domain: DVKVTQSSRYLVKRTGEKVFLECVQDMDHENMFWYRQDPGLGLRLIYFSYDVKMKEKGDIPEGYSVSREKKERFSLILESASTNQTSMYLCATGTSGSYEQYFGPGTRLTVT.

The J gene is TRBJ2-7, the V gene TRBV27; weak D call: TRBD2 (6 bases). CDR3 length: 15 residues. With 3 bases removed from V and 4 bases from J, the gap between germline ends came to 16 bases. Germline-derived CDR1 and CDR2 are MNHEY and SMNVEV (reference sequence). The CDR3 reads CASSLRPSGLYEQYF. CDR3 in DNA: TGTGCCAGCAGTTTGCGACCGAGCGGGTTGTACGAGCAGTACTTC.

Of note for this clone: Different DNA sequences within this sample yield the same CDR3. The CDR3 region is CSVEDPGGSSYEQYF. CDR3 DNA: TGCAGCGTTGAAGATCCAGGGGGGAGCTCCTACGAGCAGTACTTC. The chain employs TRBV29-1 and TRBJ2-7; tentative D call: TRBD1 (7 bases). V lost 0 bases and J lost 0, with 12 bases in between. The CDR3 covers 15 residues. The germline V gene encodes CDR1 SQVTM and CDR2 ANQGSEA.